The clone carrying this T cell receptor beta chain was recorded a few times. As yet, its antigen is unknown. Germline V gives CDR1 LGHNA, CDR2 YSLEER. CDR3 length: 14 residues. V was pared by 1 base and J by 4 bases, with 3 bases of the junction left unmatched. This entry belongs to a study of cytomegalovirus exposure and HLA in healthy donors. Study background: Unique TCR beta sequences numbering 95 million to 130 million came from roughly 180 million T cells in an earlier analysis. Study-wide points: CMV serostatus was the sole immune exposure data available. A later analysis appeared to link common viral pathogens to several of the most significant clusters. Analyzed later, most CMV-associated TCR beta chains appeared HLA-restricted.

A multiplex PCR was run with 60 Vbeta primers and 13 Jbeta primers. Only in-frame clones appear in the TCRdb table, and some are missing; sequencing was by immunoSEQ multiplex PCR. The table lists 100,000 to 150,000 clones, approximately 10% of them singletons. This TCR derives from a woman in her 40s in good health and CMV-seropositive. The J gene is TRBJ1-1, the V gene TRBV4-3; TRBD1 agrees at 7 bases. Sequenced: PBMCs. The CDR3 sequence is CASSQGPGGTEAFF. The CDR3 bases are TGCGCCAGCAGCCAAGGCCCAGGGGGCACTGAAGCTTTCTTT.